Described below is a single T cell receptor beta chain sequence and its context. The antigen is undetermined. This specimen comes from a study of cytomegalovirus exposure and HLA in healthy donors. About the research overall: An early data release held some 85 million unique TCRs from HLA-typed donors. Study-wide findings and caveats: The investigators catalogued 150 to 200 TCR beta chains as cytomegalovirus-associated. Differences between HLA loci emerged in a later analysis of TCR association rates, with DRB1 most and HLA-C fewest. Reports showed the classifier diagnosing cytomegalovirus status with high specificity and sensitivity.

The CDR3 has 14 amino acids. PCR amplification relied on 60 Vbeta primers (plus 13 Jbeta primers). Only in-frame clones appear in the TCRdb table, and some are missing; sequencing was by immunoSEQ multiplex PCR. The sample has approximately 130,000 clones; the top ten hold 2%. The TCR sequence derives from an older woman in good health and CMV-seronegative. The V gene is TRBV12-1, the J gene TRBJ1-5. TRBV12-1 is tagged as a pseudogene. The specimen sequenced was PBMCs. The DNA of the CDR3 is TGTGCCAGCAGCTCGAGGTGGGAGGATCAGCCCCAGCATTTT. It is translated as CASSSRWEDQPQHF.